This T cell receptor (beta chain) was retrieved from a study of T cells in localized non-small cell lung cancer. The method was immunoSEQ multiplex PCR; TCRdb's version includes in-frame clones alone and lacks a portion of them. Among some 10,000 clones, more than 45% were seen once, and the ten largest hold around 4%. Trimming took 3 bases from V and 4 from J, leaving 14 bases between them. The CDR3 extends over 15 amino acids. CDR1 and CDR2 from the germline V gene are LNHDA and SQIVND (reference sequence). V is TRBV19 and J is TRBJ2-3; maybe TRBD2 (6 bases). The sequencing used lymph node tissue, collected before any cancer treatment. The receptor's source is a woman aged 35 to 70 with stage II squamous cell lung carcinoma. The CDR3: CASSIIGSDPDTQYF. CDR3 nucleotides: TGTGCCAGTAGTATCATCGGGAGTGACCCAGATACGCAGTATTTT.